The sequence of this TCR beta chain was determined in a study of Ad26.COV2.S vaccination and SARS-CoV-2 variants. Study-level background: It was the COV1001 Ad26.COV2.S trial arm that included the donor. The study gave Ad26.COV2.S intramuscularly, once or twice 56 days apart. Study-level results: It was reported that spike-specific CD8+ and CD4+ T cell responses were substantially broad after vaccination.

The treatment here: some 20 received Ad26.COV2.S at low or high dose, single or two shots; about 5 received placebo; per-sample allocation not given. Repertoires come from day 63 after the first vaccine or placebo injection. Adults aged 18-55 years in Boston included the donor. TCRdb's copy holds only in-frame clones and misses some; the assay was immunoSEQ multiplex PCR. This sample yields approximately 480,000 clones, of which around nine tenths are seen a single time; around 13% belongs to the top ten. Germline V gene lookup returns CDR1 SGDLS and CDR2 YYNGEE. CDR3 length: 17 amino acids. Trimming cost V 1 base and J 3 bases; bases outside gene matches: 11. With respect to this clone: Its antigen remains unidentified.

The input for sequencing was peripheral blood, taken in a trial of Ad26.COV2.S vaccine versus placebo. The chain employs TRBV9 and TRBJ2-3, with TRBD1 identical over 7 bases. The TCR originated in a person aged 18-60 years who received the Ad26.COV2.S COVID-19 vaccine or a placebo. In DNA, the CDR3 is TGTGCCAGCAGCGTAATGGTCACAGGGGTTGGTACAGATACGCAGTATTTT. Protein sequence: CASSVMVTGVGTDTQYF.